This T cell receptor (beta chain) was profiled in a study of T cells after posttransplantation cyclophosphamide. Regarding the study as a whole: Donor CD8+ memory clones often dominated recipient blood repertoires at later times. TRB clonality was highly associated with recipient CMV seropositivity and reactivation. Blood and skin or GI T cell repertoires showed limited TRB overlap.

A remark on this clone: Its antigen is currently unknown.

Control samples came 1 year after myeloablative marrow transplants with methotrexate plus calcineurin inhibitor. There are 19 residues in the CDR3. CDR1 is MDHEN and CDR2 is SYDVKM in the germline V gene. Method: immunoSEQ multiplex PCR; TCRdb's copy keeps in-frame clones and lacks some. The repertoire holds around 22,000 clones, with around 89% as singletons. The clonotype comes from a female patient in her fifties who received an allogeneic stem cell transplant from an unrelated donor, was CMV-positive, and had chronic GVHD only. Some T cells may be graft donor cells. The sample consisted of PBMCs, taken after an allogeneic stem cell transplant with a calcineurin inhibitor and methotrexate. The chain has TRBV28 and TRBJ2-5, with TRBD2 identical over 11 bases. The end of the DNA is better explained by TRBJ2-7, so the J call may be wrong. For the CDR3, the DNA is TGTGCCAGCAGTTTAGGACTTACTAGCGGGAGCTCATCCTCCTACGAGCAGTACTTC. It yields the protein CASSLGLTSGSSSSYEQYF.